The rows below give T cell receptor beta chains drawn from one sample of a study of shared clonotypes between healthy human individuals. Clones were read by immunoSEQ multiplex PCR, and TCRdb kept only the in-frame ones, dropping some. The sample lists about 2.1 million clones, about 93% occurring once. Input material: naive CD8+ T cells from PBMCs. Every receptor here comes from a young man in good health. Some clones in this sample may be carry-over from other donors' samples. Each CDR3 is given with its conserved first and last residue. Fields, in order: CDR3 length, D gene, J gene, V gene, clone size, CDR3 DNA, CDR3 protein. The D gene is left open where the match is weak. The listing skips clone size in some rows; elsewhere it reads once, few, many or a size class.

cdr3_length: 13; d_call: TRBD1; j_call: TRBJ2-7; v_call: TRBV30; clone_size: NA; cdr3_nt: TGTGCCTGGAGAAGGGACAGGGGCGACGAGCAGTACTTC; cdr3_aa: CAWRRDRGDEQYF
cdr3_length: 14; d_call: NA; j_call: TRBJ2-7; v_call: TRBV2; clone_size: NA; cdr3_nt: TGTGCCAGCAGTGAATTCCCACACTCCTACGAGCAGTACTTC; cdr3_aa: CASSEFPHSYEQYF
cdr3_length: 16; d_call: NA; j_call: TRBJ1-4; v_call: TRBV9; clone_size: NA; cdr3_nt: TGTGCCAGCAGCGTAGCTCTGACAGGAGAATATGAAAAACTGTTTTTT; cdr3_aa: CASSVALTGEYEKLFF
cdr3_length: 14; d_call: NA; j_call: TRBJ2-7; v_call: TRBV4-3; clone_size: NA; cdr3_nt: TGCGCCAGCAGCCAAGCCGGTGGTGCCTACGAGCAGTACTTC; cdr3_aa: CASSQAGGAYEQYF
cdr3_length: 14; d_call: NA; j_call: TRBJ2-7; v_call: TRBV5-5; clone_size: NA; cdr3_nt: TGTGCCAGCAGCGCAATTTTGGGGAACTACGAGCAGTACTTC; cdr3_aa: CASSAILGNYEQYF
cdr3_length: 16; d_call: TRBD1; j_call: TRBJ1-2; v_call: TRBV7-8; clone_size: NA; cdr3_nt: TGTGCCAGCAGCCCCTTCCGGGGACAGGGGGTGTACGGCTACACCTTC; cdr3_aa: CASSPFRGQGVYGYTF
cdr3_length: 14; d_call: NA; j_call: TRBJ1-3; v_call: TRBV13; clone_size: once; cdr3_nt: TGTGCCAGCACGAGGGAAGGGGTGGGAAACACCATATATTTT; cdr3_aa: CASTREGVGNTIYF
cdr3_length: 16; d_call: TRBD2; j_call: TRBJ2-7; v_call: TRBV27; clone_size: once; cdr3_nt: TGTGCCAGCAGTTTTACCCGGAGAGCGGGGCCCTACGAGCAGTACTTC; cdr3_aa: CASSFTRRAGPYEQYF
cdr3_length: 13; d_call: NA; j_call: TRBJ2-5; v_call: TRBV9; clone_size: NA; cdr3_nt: TGTGCCAGCAGCGGTGGCTGGGGTGAGACCCAGTACTTC; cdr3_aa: CASSGGWGETQYF
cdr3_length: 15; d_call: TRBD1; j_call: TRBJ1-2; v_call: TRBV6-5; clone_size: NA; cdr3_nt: TGTGCCAGCAGTCCCAGACAGGGAGGCGACTATGGCTACACCTTC; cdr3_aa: CASSPRQGGDYGYTF
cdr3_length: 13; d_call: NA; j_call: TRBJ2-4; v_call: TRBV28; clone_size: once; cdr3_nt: TGTGCCAGCAGTTATGACCATAAAAACATTCAGTACTTC; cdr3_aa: CASSYDHKNIQYF
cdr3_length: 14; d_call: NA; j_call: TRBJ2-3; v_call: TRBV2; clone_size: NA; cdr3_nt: TGTGCCAGAACGGACCTAGGGCCCCCAGATACGCAGTATTTT; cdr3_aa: CARTDLGPPDTQYF
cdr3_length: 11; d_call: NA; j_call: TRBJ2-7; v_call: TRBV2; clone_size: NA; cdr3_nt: TGTGCAGCCCGGGCCTCCTACGAGCAGTACTTC; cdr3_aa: CAARASYEQYF
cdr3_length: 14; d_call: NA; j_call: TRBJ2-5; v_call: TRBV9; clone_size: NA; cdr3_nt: TGTGCCAGCAGCATGAGCCTGACCCAAGAGACCCAGTACTTC; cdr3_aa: CASSMSLTQETQYF
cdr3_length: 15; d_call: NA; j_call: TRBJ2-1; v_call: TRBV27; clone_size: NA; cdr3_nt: TGTGCCAGCAGTCTGGGACCAAATTCCTACAATGAGCAGTTCTTC; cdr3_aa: CASSLGPNSYNEQFF
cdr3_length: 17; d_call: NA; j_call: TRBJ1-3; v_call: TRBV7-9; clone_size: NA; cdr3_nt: TGTGCCAGCAGCTCTCCAGGGCGCGGAGGGTCTGGAAACACCATATATTTT; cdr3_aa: CASSSPGRGGSGNTIYF
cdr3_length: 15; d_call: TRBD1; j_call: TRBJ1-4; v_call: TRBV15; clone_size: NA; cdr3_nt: TGTGCCACCAGCACAGAAACAGGGGCCTCTGGAAAACTGTTTTTT; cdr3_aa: CATSTETGASGKLFF
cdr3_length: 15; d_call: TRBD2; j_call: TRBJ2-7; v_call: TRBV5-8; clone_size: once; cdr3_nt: TGTGCCAGCAGCGGGGGACGGGGGGTCTTCGACGAGCAGTACTTC; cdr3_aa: CASSGGRGVFDEQYF
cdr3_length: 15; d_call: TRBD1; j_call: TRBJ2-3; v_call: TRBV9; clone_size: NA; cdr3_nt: TGTGCCAGCAGCGTAGCAAGGGGGCTGACAGATACGCAGTATTTT; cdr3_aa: CASSVARGLTDTQYF
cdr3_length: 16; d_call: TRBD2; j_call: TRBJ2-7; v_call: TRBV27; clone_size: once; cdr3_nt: TGTGCCAGCAGTTTATCGGGGGGGGAAAGGTCCTACGAGCAGTACTTC; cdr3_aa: CASSLSGGERSYEQYF
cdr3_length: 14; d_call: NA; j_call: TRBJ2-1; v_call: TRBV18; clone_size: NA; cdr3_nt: TGTGCCAGCTCACCACTCCTCGGCACGCCTGAGCAGTTCTTC; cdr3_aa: CASSPLLGTPEQFF
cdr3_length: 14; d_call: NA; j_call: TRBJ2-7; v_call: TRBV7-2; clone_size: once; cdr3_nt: TGTGCCAGCAGCTTAGACGGGAGCTCCTACGAGCAGTACTTC; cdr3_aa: CASSLDGSSYEQYF
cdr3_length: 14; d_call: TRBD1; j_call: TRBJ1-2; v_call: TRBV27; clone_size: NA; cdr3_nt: TGTGCCAGCAGTTTCCAGGGGGGTGGCTATGGCTACACCTTC; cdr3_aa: CASSFQGGGYGYTF
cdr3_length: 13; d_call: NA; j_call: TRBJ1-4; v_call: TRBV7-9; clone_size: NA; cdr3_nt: TGTGCCAGCAGCTTCGGACCGTTTGAAAAACTGTTTTTT; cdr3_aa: CASSFGPFEKLFF
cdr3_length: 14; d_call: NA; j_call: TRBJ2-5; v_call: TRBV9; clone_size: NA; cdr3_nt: TGTGCCAGCAGCGCCTCCGGGACGTGGGAGACCCAGTACTTC; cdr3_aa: CASSASGTWETQYF
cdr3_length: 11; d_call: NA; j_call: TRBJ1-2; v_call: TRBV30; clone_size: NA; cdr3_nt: TGTGCCTGGAGTGTGCTCTATGGCTACACCTTC; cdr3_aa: CAWSVLYGYTF
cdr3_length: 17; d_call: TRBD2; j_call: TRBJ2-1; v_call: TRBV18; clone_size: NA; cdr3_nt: TGTGCCAGCTCACCACCCCGGAATAGCGGGGCCTACAATGAGCAGTTCTTC; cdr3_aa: CASSPPRNSGAYNEQFF
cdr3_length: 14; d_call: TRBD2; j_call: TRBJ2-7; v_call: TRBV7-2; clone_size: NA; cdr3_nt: TGTGCCAGCAGCCCTCTAGCGGGAGGGTACGAGCAGTACTTC; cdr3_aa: CASSPLAGGYEQYF
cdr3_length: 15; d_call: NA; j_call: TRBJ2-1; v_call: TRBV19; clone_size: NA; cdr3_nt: TGTGCCAGTAGTATCACCAGCGTGGGGAACAATGAGCAGTTCTTC; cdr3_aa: CASSITSVGNNEQFF
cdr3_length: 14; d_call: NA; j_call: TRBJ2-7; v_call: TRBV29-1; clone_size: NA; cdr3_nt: TGCAGCGTTCAACCCCCCGGGACGACCTACGAGCAGTACTTC; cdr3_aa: CSVQPPGTTYEQYF
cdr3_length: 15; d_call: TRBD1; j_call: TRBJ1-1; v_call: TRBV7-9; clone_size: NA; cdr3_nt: TGTGCCAGCAGCAAAAGACAGGGAAGGAACACTGAAGCTTTCTTT; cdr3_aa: CASSKRQGRNTEAFF
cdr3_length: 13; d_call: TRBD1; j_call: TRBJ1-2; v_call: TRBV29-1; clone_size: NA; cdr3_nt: TGCAGCGTTGAGGCAGACAGGGACTATGGCTACACCTTC; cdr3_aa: CSVEADRDYGYTF
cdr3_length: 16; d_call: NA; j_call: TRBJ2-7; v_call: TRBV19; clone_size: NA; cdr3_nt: TGTGCCAGTAGCTCCCTCTATGCTGTGCCAGCCTACGAGCAGTACTTC; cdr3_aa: CASSSLYAVPAYEQYF
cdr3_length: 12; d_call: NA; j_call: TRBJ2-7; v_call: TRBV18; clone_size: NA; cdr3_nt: TGTGCCAGTGGGACGGCGACCTACGAGCAGTACTTC; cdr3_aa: CASGTATYEQYF
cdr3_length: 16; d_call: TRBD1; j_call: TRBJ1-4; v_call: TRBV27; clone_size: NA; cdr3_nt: TGTGCCAGCAGTTTGTCGGGACAGGGGGTTGGTGAAAAACTGTTTTTT; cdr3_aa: CASSLSGQGVGEKLFF
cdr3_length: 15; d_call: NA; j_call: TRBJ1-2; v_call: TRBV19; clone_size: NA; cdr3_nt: TGTGCCAGTAGTATCAGGCAGGGTGGGTACTATGGCTACACCTTC; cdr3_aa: CASSIRQGGYYGYTF